Listed below are T cell receptor beta chains from one sample, sequenced in a study of shared clonotypes between healthy human individuals. Data came from immunoSEQ multiplex PCR; TCRdb stores just in-frame clones and leaves some out. The table records some 2 million clones, just under 95% of them present only once. The sequencing sample was made of naive CD8+ T cells sorted from blood. The source is a man aged 18 to 29 in good health. The CDR3 runs from the conserved cysteine through the conserved F or W. Each record gives: D gene, J gene, clone size, V gene, CDR3 protein, CDR3 DNA. A D gene is named only where the DNA matches it firmly. Clone sizes are given selectively: once, few, many, or a class where the clone is expanded.

TRBD1 TRBJ2-5 NA TRBV27 CASSPGQGETQYF TGTGCCAGCAGTCCGGGACAGGGAGAGACCCAGTACTTC
NA TRBJ1-1 NA TRBV28 CASSLSPGGAEAFF TGTGCCAGCAGTTTATCTCCCGGCGGGGCTGAAGCTTTCTTT
NA TRBJ1-1 NA TRBV6-5 CASRSHNREAFF TGTGCCAGCAGATCTCATAACAGGGAAGCTTTCTTT
NA TRBJ2-5 NA TRBV7-9 CASSLAGGLETQYF TGTGCCAGCAGCTTAGCTGGGGGGCTCGAGACCCAGTACTTC
NA TRBJ2-5 NA TRBV9 CASSGLHTTQYF TGTGCCAGCAGCGGCCTTCATACGACCCAGTACTTC
NA TRBJ2-3 NA TRBV27 CASSLRDTQYF TGTGCCAGCAGTTTACGGGATACGCAGTATTTT
NA TRBJ2-1 NA TRBV7-6 CASSLEGGNREQFF TGTGCCAGCAGCCTCGAAGGGGGAAATAGGGAGCAGTTCTTC
TRBD2 TRBJ2-1 NA TRBV10-3 CASWTSGRATYNEQFF TGTGCCAGCTGGACTAGCGGGAGGGCCACGTACAATGAGCAGTTCTTC
NA TRBJ1-1 NA TRBV30 CAWSRNTEAFF TGTGCCTGGAGTCGAAACACTGAAGCTTTCTTT
NA TRBJ2-3 NA TRBV7-9 CASSVGIGGATDTQYF TGTGCCAGCAGCGTAGGTATTGGGGGCGCCACAGATACGCAGTATTTT
NA TRBJ2-7 NA TRBV27 CASKYTLGSAYEQYF TGTGCCAGCAAGTATACCCTCGGGTCCGCCTACGAGCAGTACTTC
NA TRBJ2-1 NA TRBV6-5 CASTQFGVDEQFF TGTGCCAGCACCCAGTTTGGGGTTGATGAGCAGTTCTTC
TRBD2 TRBJ2-5 NA TRBV7-2 CASSPRLAGGGETQYF TGTGCCAGCAGCCCAAGACTAGCGGGGGGCGGGGAGACCCAGTACTTC
TRBD2 TRBJ2-5 NA TRBV7-2 CASSSTSGGYQETQYF TGTGCCAGCAGCTCCACTAGCGGAGGGTACCAAGAGACCCAGTACTTC
NA TRBJ2-2 NA TRBV5-1 CASSLTWDTGELFF TGCGCCAGCAGCTTGACGTGGGACACCGGGGAGCTGTTTTTT
NA TRBJ1-5 once TRBV19 CASSIVVRNQPQHF TGTGCCAGTAGTATCGTGGTTAGGAATCAGCCCCAGCATTTT
NA TRBJ2-7 NA TRBV2 CGSRVHEQYF TGTGGATCGCGGGTCCACGAGCAGTACTTC
NA TRBJ2-7 NA TRBV21-1 CAPRPLGGQYF TGTGCCCCCCGCCCCTTGGGGGGGCAGTACTTC
NA TRBJ2-5 NA TRBV11-2 CASSLAGAKSDF TGTGCCAGCAGCTTGGCAGGGGCCAAGAGTGACTTC
TRBD2 TRBJ2-2 NA TRBV28 CASSLIVAGVNTGELFF TGTGCCAGCAGTTTAATCGTAGCGGGGGTGAACACCGGGGAGCTGTTTTTT
TRBD1 TRBJ2-7 NA TRBV28 CASTPTGGSSYEQYF TGTGCCAGCACCCCGACAGGGGGAAGCTCCTACGAGCAGTACTTC
TRBD2 TRBJ2-3 NA TRBV5-6 CASSYPPGLADNTDTQYF TGTGCCAGCAGCTACCCTCCTGGACTAGCGGATAACACAGATACGCAGTATTTT
TRBD1 TRBJ1-2 NA TRBV7-9 CASTSTGGVFGYTF TGTGCCAGCACCTCCACAGGGGGCGTATTTGGCTACACCTTC
TRBD2 TRBJ2-7 NA TRBV4-3 CASSQGREGSYEQYF TGCGCCAGCAGCCAAGGGCGGGAGGGATCCTACGAGCAGTACTTC
NA TRBJ2-7 NA TRBV10-1 CASSPGTRREGGHEQYF TGCGCCAGCAGTCCCGGGACCCGGCGGGAAGGAGGCCACGAGCAGTACTTC
NA TRBJ1-4 NA TRBV4-1 CASSPVWAGEEKLFF TGCGCCAGCAGCCCTGTATGGGCAGGGGAGGAAAAACTGTTTTTT
NA TRBJ1-2 NA TRBV5-6 CASSFWAGGYGYTF TGTGCCAGCAGCTTCTGGGCCGGCGGCTATGGCTACACCTTC